Each of the 27 T cell receptor beta chains below was sequenced from the same sample in a study of human T cells and chemical hapten exposure. TCRdb redid the calling of the RACE reads with MiXCR, one entry per CDR3 protein. Of roughly 86,000 distinct CDR3 sequences detected, more than 9% appear once; the ten largest clones hold 2% to 2.5%. Time point specified: patch test 1, 2 weeks after DPC sensitization. Described treatment: therapeutic diphenylcyclopropenone sensitization with weekly scalp DPC. Specimen: whole blood, collected in connection with sensitization to the hapten diphenylcyclopropenone (DPC). These receptor sequences come from a man aged 40-50 years with alopecia areata. Some clones in this sample may be carry-over from other donors' samples.

This clonotype was seen ten or more times. This rearrangement joins TRBV4-3 to TRBJ1-5; D is unclear. The CDR3 has 14 residues. Germline loops: CDR1 LGHNA, CDR2 YSLEER. Trimming removed 1 base from V and 5 bases from J, with 9 bases in between. CDR3 amino acids: CASSQALGDQPQHF. CDR3 nucleotide sequence: TGCGCCAGCAGCCAAGCTTTAGGTGATCAGCCCCAGCATTTT.

This clonotype was recorded at least ten times. The genes are TRBV10-2 and TRBJ1-6; 9 bases line up with TRBD1. The germline CDR1 and CDR2 sequences are WSHSY and SAAADI. V lost 3 bases and J lost 7; bases outside the gene matches: 10. The CDR3 has 17 residues. CDR3 bases: TGCGCCAGCAGTGATAGACCCTCCGGGACAGGGAATTCACCCCTCCACTTT. Amino acids: CASSDRPSGTGNSPLHF.

V is TRBV7-9 and J is TRBJ2-5; possibly TRBD1 or TRBD2 for D (6 bases each). Germline CDR1 is SEHNR and CDR2 is FQNEAQ (reference sequence). Trimming stripped 3 bases from V and 5 bases from J, with 13 bases between. The CDR3 runs 14 residues. The CDR3 spells CASSFSGAQETQYF. The CDR3 nucleotides read TGTGCCAGCAGCTTTTCGGGGGCACAGGAGACCCAGTACTTC.

The rearrangement uses TRBV24-1 and TRBJ2-1, with 10 bases fitting TRBD2. Trimming removed 7 bases from V and 7 bases from J; junction bases left unmatched: 12. There are 16 residues in the CDR3. CDR1 is KGHDR, CDR2 SFDVKD, per germline. CDR3 amino acids: CATSIGLAEFRNEQFF. The CDR3 DNA reads as TGTGCCACCAGCATCGGACTAGCGGAATTTAGGAATGAGCAGTTCTTC.

This clonotype was recorded at least ten times. The chain employs TRBV7-8 and TRBJ2-3; no firm D call. The CDR3 sequence is 14 residues long. Trimming pared 2 bases from V and 8 bases from J, leaving 14 bases between. Germline CDR1 and CDR2: SGHVS and FQNEAQ. The CDR3 nucleotides are TGTGCCAGCAGCTTATCGGCGTTTCAGGTTACGCAGTATTTT. Translating it yields CASSLSAFQVTQYF.

In this sample, this clonotype turned up a few times. The rearrangement links TRBV6-1 to TRBJ2-7; maybe TRBD2 (6 bases). There are 13 residues in the CDR3. Germline V gene lookup returns CDR1 MNHNS and CDR2 SASEGT. V dropped 6 bases and J dropped 7 bases, with 16 bases sitting between them. CDR3 in amino acids: CASSRGERREQYV. The DNA for the CDR3 is TGTGCCAGCAGCCGCGGGGAGCGAAGGGAGCAGTACGTC.

This clonotype showed up just a few times. The chain couples TRBV6-1 to TRBJ1-1; 9 nucleotides align to TRBD1. CDR1 MNHNS and CDR2 SASEGT come from the germline V gene. The ends lost 6 bases at V and 4 bases at J; junction bases unmatched: 3. The CDR3 totals 13 residues. The CDR3, as DNA: TGTGCCAGCAGGGGGACAGGGCGCACTGAAGCTTTCTTT. Amino acids: CASRGTGRTEAFF.

This clonotype was detected a few times. J is TRBJ2-7 and V is TRBV7-2; D may correspond to TRBD1 or TRBD2 (5 bases each). Trimming removed 5 bases from V and 6 bases from J, with 14 bases in between. The CDR3 is made up of 13 amino acids. Germline V gives CDR1 SGHTA, CDR2 FQGNSA. In DNA, the CDR3 is TGTGCCAGCAGCCCCGGGACCAACGTCGAGCAGTACGTC. Its protein is CASSPGTNVEQYV.

This CDR3 reads CSAPQTGGGTEAFF. In nucleotides, the CDR3 is TGCAGCGCCCCCCAAACAGGGGGAGGCACTGAAGCTTTCTTT. The V call is TRBV29-1, the J call TRBJ1-1, with 8 bases matching TRBD1. The germline gives CDR1 SQVTM, CDR2 ANQGSEA. This CDR3 has 14 residues. V dropped 7 bases and J dropped 4; count of bases not matched to a gene: 11.

CDR3 region: CAISELAGGSGEQFF. As DNA, the CDR3 is TGTGCCATCAGTGAGTTAGCGGGCGGGAGCGGTGAGCAGTTCTTC. V gene TRBV10-3 combines with J gene TRBJ2-1; TRBD2 aligns across 7 bases. The CDR3 covers 15 residues. Losses at the gene ends were 1 base for V and 9 bases for J; bases not matched to a gene: 9. CDR1 is ENHRY, CDR2 SYGVKD, per germline.

At least ten counts were recorded for this clonotype. The rearrangement links TRBV6-5 to TRBJ1-4; D is uncertain. Germline V CDR1 and CDR2: MNHEY, SVGAGI. CDR3 length: 15 residues. V lost 0 bases, J lost 8 bases, and 13 bases lay in between. CDR3 DNA sequence: TGTGCCAGCAGTTACTCAGGCGGGCCGGGAGAAAAACTGTTTTTT. Encoded protein: CASSYSGGPGEKLFF.

This clonotype was detected ten times or more. This chain connects TRBV10-2 to TRBJ2-3; 10 bases line up with TRBD2. The CDR3 is made up of 18 amino acids. V lost 3 bases to trimming and J lost 4 bases; unmatched junction nucleotides: 13. Germline CDR1 reads WSHSY; CDR2 reads SAAADI. Written as DNA, the CDR3 is TGCGCCAGCAGTGATTTCCTAGCGGGAGTAAATGATGCAGATACGCAGTATTTT. Its translation is CASSDFLAGVNDADTQYF.

The chain uses TRBV12-3 or TRBV12-4 and TRBJ2-2; D is undetermined. Trimming took off 6 bases at V and 7 bases at J, with 9 bases between the two ends. The CDR3 consists of 12 residues. DNA for the CDR3: TGTGCCAGCAGCCCATTACTCGGGGAGCTGTTTTTT. Its translation is CASSPLLGELFF.

This clonotype was counted between two and nine times. The chain carries TRBV19 and TRBJ2-5; unclear D gene. The CDR3 contains 13 residues. The V and J ends lost 0 bases and 1 base respectively, with 3 bases between them. Germline lookup yields CDR1 LNHDA and CDR2 SQIVND (reference sequence). CDR3 nucleotide sequence: TGTGCCAGTAGTATAGACAGCCAAGAGACCCAGTACTTC. This translates into CASSIDSQETQYF.

This clonotype was detected many times. The genes are TRBV3-1 and TRBJ2-5; D not resolved. The CDR3 contains 11 residues. Trimming removed 2 bases from V and 5 bases from J, with 3 bases in between. Germline V CDR1 and CDR2: LGHDT, YNNKEL (reference sequence). CDR3 sequence reads: CASSQFETQYF. CDR3 bases: TGTGCCAGCAGCCAATTCGAGACCCAGTACTTC.

Here the CDR3 reads CSAVPFGSGQSNQPQHF. The CDR3 nucleotides read TGCAGTGCAGTACCTTTCGGTTCGGGACAGAGTAATCAGCCCCAGCATTTT. This rearrangement joins TRBV20-1 to TRBJ1-5, with 7 bases that match TRBD1. Germline values: CDR1 DFQATT, CDR2 SNEGSKA (reference sequence). The CDR3 has 17 amino acids. The J segment lost 4 bases and the V segment lost 6 bases, leaving 18 bases of the junction unmatched.

The chain joins TRBV30 to TRBJ2-7; perhaps TRBD2 as D (6 bases). Trimming cost V 0 bases and J 6 bases, with 12 bases left between them. Germline values: CDR1 GTSNPN, CDR2 SVGIG (reference sequence). CDR3 size: 13 residues. The CDR3: CAWSVDGRGEQYF. CDR3 DNA: TGTGCCTGGAGTGTAGATGGGCGGGGCGAGCAGTACTTC.

Many counts were recorded for this clonotype. The V and J genes are TRBV18 and TRBJ1-2, with 8 bases lining up with TRBD1. The CDR3 contains 13 residues. Germline CDR1 reads KGHSH; CDR2 reads LQKENI. J gave up 6 bases and V 6 bases, and 6 bases lay outside the gene matches. The CDR3 loop is CASSGGTGNGYTF. In nucleotides, the CDR3 is TGTGCCAGCTCCGGCGGGACAGGAAATGGCTACACCTTC.

This chain links TRBV5-4 with TRBJ2-7; no definite D call. This CDR3 is built from 13 residues. CDR1 and CDR2 from the germline V gene are SGHNT and YYREEE (reference sequence). V was pared by 1 base and J by 4 bases, with 9 bases between. CDR3 in DNA: TGTGCCAGCAGCTTGTTCGCGGTGTACGAGCAGTACGTC. Residues: CASSLFAVYEQYV.

The chain couples TRBV2 to TRBJ1-4; no clear D gene. This CDR3 region has 11 residues. Germline V lookup: CDR1 SNHLY, CDR2 FYNNEI. The V end lost 8 bases, the J end lost 5 bases, and 6 bases lay between the germline ends. Here the CDR3 DNA reads TGTGCCAGCCGGCCGAATGAAAAACTGTTTTTT. Protein product: CASRPNEKLFF.

This sequence joins TRBV11-2 and TRBJ2-1; TRBD2 might be the D (5 bases). The CDR3 runs 13 residues. V was cut by 1 base and J by 13 bases, with 14 bases left in between. Germline lookup yields CDR1 SGHAT and CDR2 FQNNGV. CDR3 sequence (DNA): TGTGCCAGCAGCTTAGTCAGGCAGGAGGTACAGTTCTTC. Protein: CASSLVRQEVQFF.

A few counts support this clonotype. The chain recombines TRBV4-3 with TRBJ2-2, with D possibly TRBD2 on 5 matching bases. The CDR3 runs 16 residues. The germline V and J ends were trimmed by 0 bases and 3 bases, with 11 bases remaining between them. The germline gives CDR1 LGHNA, CDR2 YSLEER. For the CDR3, the DNA is TGCGCCAGCAGCCAAGAGCTAGCATCTCACACCGGGGAGCTGTTTTTT. Translating gives CASSQELASHTGELFF.

The chain uses TRBV6-5 and TRBJ2-7; D might be TRBD1 (6 bases). V dropped 6 bases and J dropped 2 bases, with 14 bases sitting between them. CDR3 length: 14 amino acids. Per the germline V gene, CDR1 is MNHEY and CDR2 is SVGAGI. CDR3 nucleotides: TGTGCCAGCAGCCCTCTGGACAGTCCCTACGAGCAGTACTTC. Translating gives CASSPLDSPYEQYF.

This clonotype was counted between two and nine times. The rearrangement uses TRBV29-1 and TRBJ2-7; 13 bases match TRBD2. Trimming at V came to 6 bases and at J to 2 bases, leaving 1 base not matched to a gene. The CDR3 has 13 amino acids. CDR1 and CDR2 from the germline V gene are SQVTM and ANQGSEA. CDR3 sequence reads: CSVGLAGTYEQYV. CDR3 sequence (DNA): TGCAGCGTGGGACTAGCGGGGACCTACGAGCAGTACGTC.

This clonotype was seen many times. The V and J genes are TRBV14 and TRBJ2-6; either TRBD1 or TRBD2 may fit D (6 bases each). V was shortened by 1 base and J by 4 bases, with 11 bases between the two germline ends. Germline values: CDR1 SGHDN, CDR2 FVKESK. The CDR3 is made up of 16 amino acids. The CDR3 region has the DNA TGTGCCAGCAGCCAAGTTGGGGGGCTGGGGGCCAACGTCCTGACTTTC. Protein: CASSQVGGLGANVLTF.

The chain employs TRBV7-3 and TRBJ2-3; 8 bases are shared with TRBD2. Germline V lookup: CDR1 SGHTA, CDR2 FQGTGA. CDR3 length: 15 amino acids. V lost 4 bases, J lost 1 base, and 4 bases stayed unmatched. The CDR3 DNA reads as TGTGCCAGCAGCTCCCCAGCGGGAGGCACAGATACGCAGTATTTT. Amino acid sequence: CASSSPAGGTDTQYF.

The gene calls are TRBV29-1 and TRBJ2-7, with D uncertain. V gave up 4 bases and J gave up 6 bases, with 13 bases separating them. This CDR3 region has 12 residues. Germline CDR1 and CDR2: SQVTM and ANQGSEA. The CDR3 DNA is TGCAGCGTTGCGGTCGTTGGCTGCGAGCAGTACTTC. Translated: CSVAVVGCEQYF.